A single sample is the source of the 23 T cell receptor beta chains below, sequenced in a study of T cell changes during pregnancy in multiple sclerosis. Method: immunoSEQ multiplex PCR; TCRdb's copy keeps in-frame clones and lacks some. This table holds fewer than 60,000 clones, 75% to 95% found once. The material was peripheral blood, obtained after pregnancy. The receptors were gathered from a female donor in good health, enrolled as a control in a pregnancy study.

On this clone: The sample has other DNA sequences that encode this CDR3 too. This chain uses TRBV7-3 with TRBJ2-3; 9 nucleotides align to TRBD2. Trimming took 5 bases from V and 2 from J; bases not matched to a gene: 5. This CDR3 region has 15 residues. Germline V lookup: CDR1 SGHTA, CDR2 FQGTGA. The CDR3 sequence: CASSLRGLATDTQYF. In DNA form, the CDR3 reads TGTGCCAGCAGCCTCAGGGGACTAGCCACAGATACGCAGTATTTT.

The chain carries TRBV5-1 and TRBJ1-2; weak D call: TRBD1 (5 bases). The germline V and J ends were trimmed by 4 bases and 4 bases, with 14 bases remaining between them. The length of the CDR3 is 14 residues. Germline V gives CDR1 SGHRS, CDR2 YFSETQ. The CDR3 loop is CASSTAQGTYGYTF. CDR3 DNA sequence: TGCGCCAGCAGCACGGCGCAGGGTACCTATGGCTACACCTTC.

The count of this clone is one. J is TRBJ1-5 and V is TRBV6-1; TRBD1 might be the D (6 bases). Germline loops: CDR1 MNHNS, CDR2 SASEGT. V lost 7 bases and J 7 bases, leaving 20 bases between the germline ends. CDR3 size: 15 residues. CDR3 in amino acids: CASTSFGTSRQPQHF. As DNA, the CDR3 is TGTGCCAGCACCTCCTTCGGGACATCGAGGCAGCCCCAGCATTTT.

The chain recombines TRBV28 with TRBJ2-3; 10 bases match TRBD2. V was pared by 9 bases and J by 7 bases, with 7 bases of the junction left unmatched. The CDR3 runs 13 residues. Germline CDR1 and CDR2: MDHEN and SYDVKM. The CDR3 protein is CASHTSGTYTQYF. For the CDR3, the DNA is TGTGCCAGTCACACTAGCGGGACCTATACGCAGTATTTT.

The CDR3 sequence: CASKRQGLAGELFF. DNA for the CDR3: TGTGCCAGCAAAAGACAGGGGCTAGCCGGGGAGCTGTTTTTT. The chain is built from TRBV6-1 and TRBJ2-2; 8 positions agree with TRBD1. CDR1 is MNHNS and CDR2 is SASEGT in the germline V gene. V trimming: 7 bases; J trimming: 6 bases; junction bases outside the gene matches: 7. This CDR3 contains 14 residues.

The rearrangement joins TRBV2 to TRBJ2-7, with D possibly matching TRBD2 (7 bases). Deletions cut 9 bases from V and 1 base from J, with 19 bases between. The CDR3 is 15 residues long. Germline V gene data show CDR1 as SNHLY and CDR2 as FYNNEI. This chain's CDR3 is CASFGGGVGSYEQYF. Written as DNA, the CDR3 is TGTGCCAGTTTTGGGGGGGGCGTCGGATCCTACGAGCAGTACTTC.

The V call is TRBV10-3, the J call TRBJ1-2; tentatively, D is TRBD1 (5 bases). Germline V gene lookup returns CDR1 ENHRY and CDR2 SYGVKD. With 3 bases removed from V and 2 bases from J, the gap between germline ends came to 10 bases. This CDR3 is built from 14 residues. This chain's CDR3 is CAISDPKGNYGYTF. Written as DNA, the CDR3 is TGTGCCATCAGTGACCCCAAGGGGAACTATGGCTACACCTTC.

The rearrangement links TRBV7-9 to TRBJ1-1, with 7 bases matching TRBD1. V lost 2 bases, J lost 5 bases, and 5 bases stayed unmatched. In germline, CDR1 is SEHNR, CDR2 FQNEAQ (reference sequence). CDR3 length: 14 amino acids. As DNA, the CDR3 is TGTGCCAGCAGCTTACGAGGGGGCGGGACTGAAGCTTTCTTT. Translation gives CASSLRGGGTEAFF.

The chain carries TRBV2 and TRBJ2-2; TRBD2 agrees at 7 bases. With V trimmed by 4 bases and J by 6 bases, 8 bases remained unmatched. The CDR3 length is 15 residues. CDR1 is SNHLY and CDR2 is FYNNEI in the germline V gene. The CDR3 DNA sequence: TGTGCCAGCAGTGGAGCCGGGACTACGGCCGGGGAGCTGTTTTTT. Protein product: CASSGAGTTAGELFF.

This chain connects TRBV19 to TRBJ1-3; D uncertain. CDR1 is LNHDA and CDR2 is SQIVND in the germline V gene (reference sequence). V was cut by 9 bases and J by 0 bases, with 12 bases left in between. CDR3 length: 14 amino acids. The DNA for the CDR3 is TGTGCCAGCAGAGACATGAGCTCTGGAAACACCATATATTTT. As protein: CASRDMSSGNTIYF.

This sequence joins TRBV11-2 and TRBJ2-3; no firm D call. Germline CDR1 and CDR2: SGHAT and FQNNGV. This CDR3 region has 15 residues. V lost 1 base and J lost 7, with 15 bases in between. The CDR3 nucleotides are TGTGCCAGCAGCTTAGGGGCCAGGTCCATGAATACGCAGTATTTT. It translates to CASSLGARSMNTQYF. Looking up the rest from reference TRBV11-2 and TRBJ2-3 gives the full variable domain: EAGVAQSPRYKIIEKRQSVAFWCNPISGHATLYWYQQILGQGPKLLIQFQNNGVVDDSQLPKDRFSAERLKGVDSTLKIQPAKLEDSAVYLCASSLGARSMNTQYFGPGTRLTVL.

The rearrangement joins TRBV7-3 to TRBJ2-2, with 8 bases identical to TRBD2. With 1 base clipped from V and 2 bases from J, the junction kept 3 bases outside the gene matches. CDR1 and CDR2 from the germline V gene are SGHTA and FQGTGA. CDR3 length equals 16 residues. The CDR3 region has the DNA TGTGCCAGCAGCTTAAATAGCGGGATTAACACCGGGGAGCTGTTTTTT. This sequence encodes CASSLNSGINTGELFF.

The J gene is TRBJ1-6, the V gene TRBV2; D perhaps matches TRBD1 (6 bases). The CDR3 extends over 14 amino acids. Germline-derived CDR1 and CDR2 are SNHLY and FYNNEI. V was shortened by 4 bases and J by 5 bases, with 9 bases between the two germline ends. DNA of the CDR3: TGTGCCAGCAGTGTAGGGGGGGATAATTCACCCCTCCACTTT. This codes for CASSVGGDNSPLHF. Looking up the rest from reference TRBV2 and TRBJ1-6 gives the full variable domain: EPEVTQTPSHQVTQMGQEVILRCVPISNHLYFYWYRQILGQKVEFLVSFYNNEISEKSEIFDDQFSVERPDGSNFTLKIRSTKLEDSAMYFCASSVGGDNSPLHFGNGTRLTVT.

The DNA for the CDR3 is TGTGCCAGTAGGCCCTCCGGGACAGCTAACTATGGCTACACCTTC. It specifies CASRPSGTANYGYTF. The chain has TRBV19 and TRBJ1-2; 7 nucleotides line up with TRBD1. The CDR3 contains 15 residues. Per germline, CDR1 LNHDA and CDR2 SQIVND (reference sequence). Losses at the gene ends were 6 bases for V and 0 bases for J; bases not matched to a gene: 7.

The chain combines TRBV5-1 with TRBJ2-3, with D possibly TRBD2 on 7 matching bases. The length of the CDR3 is 15 residues. V lost 6 bases and J lost 4, with 18 bases in between. The V gene's germline CDR1 is SGHRS and CDR2 YFSETQ. CDR3 loop: CASTRGGGQADTQYF. The CDR3 DNA sequence: TGCGCCAGCACCCGGGGCGGGGGCCAAGCAGATACGCAGTATTTT.

The V gene is TRBV10-3, the J gene TRBJ2-3; TRBD2 is a possible D gene (6 bases). Germline CDR1 ENHRY, CDR2 SYGVKD. The CDR3 extends over 15 amino acids. Trimming removed 5 bases from V and 6 bases from J, with 18 bases in between. CDR3 sequence reads: CAISPKGLSLDTQYF. The CDR3 DNA sequence: TGTGCCATCAGTCCTAAGGGACTGTCGCTGGATACGCAGTATTTT.

The chain combines TRBV7-2 with TRBJ2-7; D is uncertain. Trimming removed 0 bases at V and 0 bases at J, with 12 bases between. CDR3 length: 16 residues. Germline CDR1 SGHTA, CDR2 FQGNSA. CDR3 in amino acids: CASSLARVASSYEQYF. CDR3 coding DNA: TGTGCCAGCAGCTTAGCCCGAGTGGCTAGCTCCTACGAGCAGTACTTC.

The chain carries TRBV19 and TRBJ1-1; TRBD1 aligns across 9 bases. The CDR3 runs 17 residues. V lost 4 bases to trimming and J lost 4 bases; unmatched junction nucleotides: 13. CDR1 LNHDA and CDR2 SQIVND come from the germline V gene (reference sequence). The CDR3 DNA follows: TGTGCCAGTAGTACCGTCCGGGACAGGGAGGGTGGCACTGAAGCTTTCTTT. Translated: CASSTVRDREGGTEAFF.

The genes are TRBV7-8 and TRBJ1-5; D is undetermined. CDR3 length equals 13 residues. V lost 1 base and J lost 5, with 6 bases in between. Germline lookup yields CDR1 SGHVS and CDR2 FQNEAQ. The CDR3 loop is CASSLDRDQPQHF. CDR3 DNA sequence: TGTGCCAGCAGCTTAGACAGAGATCAGCCCCAGCATTTT.

This clone occurred once. This chain joins TRBV7-2 and TRBJ2-3; 10 bases line up with TRBD2. V trimming: 3 bases; J trimming: 3 bases; junction bases outside the gene matches: 12. CDR1 SGHTA and CDR2 FQGNSA come from the germline V gene. The CDR3 loop spans 18 amino acids. CDR3 DNA sequence: TGTGCCAGCAGCTTTCTAGCGGGAGTAGGGGGTAGGACAGATACGCAGTATTTT. Translated, it gives CASSFLAGVGGRTDTQYF.

The rearrangement links TRBV9 to TRBJ2-1, with TRBD1 matching over 11 bases. V lost 4 bases to trimming and J lost 9 bases; unmatched junction nucleotides: 6. Germline values: CDR1 SGDLS, CDR2 YYNGEE. This CDR3 has 14 amino acids. The CDR3 bases are TGTGCCAGCAGCATGGGACAGGGGGACGGTGAGCAGTTCTTC. Amino acids: CASSMGQGDGEQFF.

The rearrangement uses TRBV7-8 and TRBJ1-1; tentatively, D is TRBD1 (6 bases). Trimming stripped 5 bases from V and 2 bases from J, with 18 bases between. The CDR3 contains 16 residues. Germline CDR1 and CDR2: SGHVS and FQNEAQ. The CDR3 DNA reads as TGTGCCAGCAGCCCCTTCCGGGGGGGGCTCAACACTGAAGCTTTCTTT. Amino acids: CASSPFRGGLNTEAFF.

V usage is TRBV7-2 and J usage is TRBJ2-7; 7 bases are shared with TRBD2. Trimming took 1 base from V and 3 from J; bases not matched to a gene: 3. The CDR3 spans 14 residues. CDR1 is SGHTA, CDR2 FQGNSA, per germline. In nucleotides, the CDR3 is TGTGCCAGCAGCTTAGAAGCGGGGCGCTACGAGCAGTACTTC. Protein sequence: CASSLEAGRYEQYF.